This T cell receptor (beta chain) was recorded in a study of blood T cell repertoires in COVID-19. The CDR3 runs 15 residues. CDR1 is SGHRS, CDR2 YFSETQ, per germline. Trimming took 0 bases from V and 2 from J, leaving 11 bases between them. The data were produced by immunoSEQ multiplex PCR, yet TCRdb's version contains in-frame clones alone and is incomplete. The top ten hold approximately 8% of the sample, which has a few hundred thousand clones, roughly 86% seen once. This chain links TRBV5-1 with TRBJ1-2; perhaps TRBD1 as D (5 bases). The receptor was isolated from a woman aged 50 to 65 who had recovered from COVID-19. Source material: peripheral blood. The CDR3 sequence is CASSLEGVGNYGYTF. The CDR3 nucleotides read TGCGCCAGCAGCTTGGAAGGGGTGGGGAACTATGGCTACACCTTC.